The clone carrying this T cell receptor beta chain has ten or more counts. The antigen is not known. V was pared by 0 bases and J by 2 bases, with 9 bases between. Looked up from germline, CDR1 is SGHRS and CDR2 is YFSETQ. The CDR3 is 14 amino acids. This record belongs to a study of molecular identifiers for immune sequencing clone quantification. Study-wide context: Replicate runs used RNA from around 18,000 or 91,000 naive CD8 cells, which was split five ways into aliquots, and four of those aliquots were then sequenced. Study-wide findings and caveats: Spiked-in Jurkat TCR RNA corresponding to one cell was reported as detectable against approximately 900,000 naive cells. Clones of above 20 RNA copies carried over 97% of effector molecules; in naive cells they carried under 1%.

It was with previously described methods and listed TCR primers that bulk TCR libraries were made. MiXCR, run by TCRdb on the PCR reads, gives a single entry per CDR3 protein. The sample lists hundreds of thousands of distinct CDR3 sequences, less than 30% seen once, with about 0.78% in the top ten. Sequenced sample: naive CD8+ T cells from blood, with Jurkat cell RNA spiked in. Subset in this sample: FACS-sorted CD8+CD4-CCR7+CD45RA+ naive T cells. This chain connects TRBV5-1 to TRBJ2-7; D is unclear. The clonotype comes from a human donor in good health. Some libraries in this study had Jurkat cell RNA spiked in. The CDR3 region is CASSLGQAPYEQYF. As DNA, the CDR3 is TGCGCCAGCAGCTTGGGGCAGGCCCCCTACGAGCAGTACTTC. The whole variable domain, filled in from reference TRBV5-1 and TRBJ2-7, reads KAGVTQTPRYLIKTRGQQVTLSCSPISGHRSVSWYQQTPGQGLQFLFEYFSETQRNKGNFPGRFSGRQFSNSRSEMNVSTLELGDSALYLCASSLGQAPYEQYFGPGTRLTVT.